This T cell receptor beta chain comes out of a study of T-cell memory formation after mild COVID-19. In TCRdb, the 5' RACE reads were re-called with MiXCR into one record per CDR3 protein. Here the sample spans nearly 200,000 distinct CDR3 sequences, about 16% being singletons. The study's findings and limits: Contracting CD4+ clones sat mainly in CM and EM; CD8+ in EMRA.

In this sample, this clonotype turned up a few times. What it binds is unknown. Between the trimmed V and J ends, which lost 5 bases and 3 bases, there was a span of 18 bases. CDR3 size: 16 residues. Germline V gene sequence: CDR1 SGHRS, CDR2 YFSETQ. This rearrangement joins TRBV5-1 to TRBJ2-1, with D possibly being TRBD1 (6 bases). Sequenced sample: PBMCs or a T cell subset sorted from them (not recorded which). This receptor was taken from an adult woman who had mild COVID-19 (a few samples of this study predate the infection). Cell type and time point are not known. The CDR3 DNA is TGCGCCAGCAGGGCCGGGACAACTCCCTTCTACAATGAGCAGTTCTTC. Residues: CASRAGTTPFYNEQFF. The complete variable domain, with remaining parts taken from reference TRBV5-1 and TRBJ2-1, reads KAGVTQTPRYLIKTRGQQVTLSCSPISGHRSVSWYQQTPGQGLQFLFEYFSETQRNKGNFPGRFSGRQFSNSRSEMNVSTLELGDSALYLCASRAGTTPFYNEQFFGPGTRLTVL.